This T cell receptor (beta chain) is from a study of blood T cell repertoires in COVID-19. Only a few counts were recorded for this clone. In the original analysis: Counts of nucleated cells, estimated from reference gene primer amplification, were obtained. This table comes from immunoSEQ multiplex PCR, and its TCRdb copy is limited to in-frame clones, with some not included. V, J and clone size reflect that table, while D and trimming were determined from the DNA. The table lists roughly 40,000 clones, 70% to 90% of them singletons. Trimming pared 3 bases from V and 6 bases from J, leaving 11 bases between. Germline CDR1 SNHLY, CDR2 FYNNEI. This CDR3 spans 14 amino acids.

The rearrangement links TRBV2 to TRBJ2-2, with a tentative D call TRBD2 (6 bases). The TCR sequence derives from a woman older than 75 with acute or convalescent COVID-19. The source material was peripheral blood. CDR3 loop: CASSDRPGAGELFF. The CDR3 bases are TGTGCCAGCAGTGACCGGCCGGGGGCCGGGGAGCTGTTTTTT.